One and the same sample provided the 15 T cell receptor beta chains below, sequenced in a study of shared clonotypes between healthy human individuals. The repertoire was sequenced with immunoSEQ multiplex PCR; TCRdb's copy has only in-frame clones and lacks some. The sample contains about 2 million clones, roughly 94% of which appear only once. Sequenced: naive CD4+ T cells sorted from blood. Specified subset: CD45RA+ positively selected. Source of these receptors: a man younger than 30 in good health.

V and J are TRBV30 and TRBJ1-5, with 8 bases lining up with TRBD1. The CDR3 extends over 14 amino acids. V shed 5 bases, J shed 6 bases, and the junction held 9 bases outside the gene matches. Germline V gene data show CDR1 as GTSNPN and CDR2 as SVGIG (reference sequence). In DNA form, the CDR3 reads TGTGCCTGGGTTAAAGCAGGGGGCGGTCAGCCCCAGCATTTT. The encoded protein is CAWVKAGGGQPQHF.

The chain links TRBV6-1 to TRBJ2-7, with D unresolved. The CDR3 is 12 residues long. Trimming shortened V by 0 bases and J by 10 bases, and 10 bases separated the two germline ends. The germline gives CDR1 MNHNS, CDR2 SASEGT. CDR3 residues: CASSEAKTSQYF. The CDR3 region has the DNA TGTGCCAGCAGTGAAGCGAAGACAAGCCAGTACTTC.

The chain employs TRBV6-6 and TRBJ1-3; D is perhaps TRBD1 (5 bases). This CDR3 region has 16 residues. The ends were cut back, 0 bases at V and 2 bases at J, with 11 bases in the middle. CDR1 and CDR2 (germline): MNHNY, SVGAGI (reference sequence). The CDR3 sequence: CASSYSSEGPGNTIYF. In DNA, the CDR3 is TGTGCCAGCAGTTACTCGTCCGAGGGGCCTGGAAACACCATATATTTT.

Remarks on this clone: Other DNA sequences from this sample encode an identical CDR3 as well. The chain uses TRBV2 and TRBJ2-3; no reliable D call. The V and J ends lost 3 bases and 0 bases respectively, with 7 bases between them. The V gene's germline CDR1 is SNHLY and CDR2 FYNNEI. This CDR3 contains 14 residues. CDR3 loop: CASSDGRSTDTQYF. The CDR3, as DNA: TGTGCCAGCAGTGACGGGCGGAGCACAGATACGCAGTATTTT.

The sample holds one count of this clone. The chain joins TRBV6-5 to TRBJ1-1; D possibly corresponds to TRBD1 (5 bases). With 0 bases removed from V and 1 base from J, the gap between germline ends came to 9 bases. The CDR3 sequence is 15 residues long. The germline CDR1 and CDR2 sequences are MNHEY and SVGAGI. CDR3 coding DNA: TGTGCCAGCAGTTACTCATGGGGGAAGAACACTGAAGCTTTCTTT. Protein: CASSYSWGKNTEAFF.

This chain uses TRBV27 with TRBJ2-2, with 11 bases matching TRBD2. CDR1 is MNHEY, CDR2 SMNVEV, per germline (reference sequence). V lost 3 bases to trimming and J lost 0 bases; unmatched junction nucleotides: 3. CDR3 length: 17 residues. CDR3 nucleotides: TGTGCCAGCAGTTTCACTAGCGGGGGCTCGAACACCGGGGAGCTGTTTTTT. Translating gives CASSFTSGGSNTGELFF.

This chain connects TRBV5-1 to TRBJ2-1, with D tentatively TRBD2 (5 bases). V was pared by 4 bases and J by 3 bases, with 14 bases between. The germline gives CDR1 SGHRS, CDR2 YFSETQ. This CDR3 comprises 15 residues. The DNA of the CDR3 is TGCGCCAGCAGCCGGGGTGCCGAAGGCTACAATGAGCAGTTCTTC. Its translation is CASSRGAEGYNEQFF.

The chain employs TRBV6-1 and TRBJ2-7; the D gene could be TRBD1 or TRBD2 (5 bases each). Germline CDR1 is MNHNS and CDR2 is SASEGT. The ends were cut back, 2 bases at V and 3 bases at J, with 14 bases in the middle. The CDR3 has 15 residues. CDR3 nucleotide sequence: TGTGCCAGCAGTGAACAGGGATTCGGGGACTACGAGCAGTACTTC. It encodes CASSEQGFGDYEQYF.

For this clone: Other DNA sequences in the same sample also yield this CDR3. V gene TRBV6-5 combines with J gene TRBJ2-7, with a weak D call TRBD2 (5 bases). CDR1 and CDR2 from the germline V gene are MNHEY and SVGAGI. Trimming removed 8 bases from V and 3 bases from J, with 14 bases in between. There are 13 residues in the CDR3. The CDR3 coding sequence is TGTGCCAGCGGGAGCGGAGCCAGCTACGAGCAGTACTTC. Protein: CASGSGASYEQYF.

This clone has a handful of counts. The CDR3 region is CASSGLGLAGAREQYF. Here the CDR3 DNA reads TGTGCCAGCAGTGGACTGGGACTAGCGGGAGCAAGAGAGCAGTACTTC. The chain employs TRBV6-1 and TRBJ2-7; 14 bases map to TRBD2. V shed 4 bases, J shed 7 bases, and the junction held 9 bases outside the gene matches. Germline lookup yields CDR1 MNHNS and CDR2 SASEGT. This CDR3 is 16 amino acids long.

The rearrangement links TRBV28 to TRBJ1-1; D call uncertain. Trimming pared 2 bases from V and 3 bases from J, leaving 13 bases between. Germline CDR1 reads MDHEN; CDR2 reads SYDVKM. CDR3 size: 15 residues. Here the CDR3 reads CASSLVVSLYTEAFF. In nucleotides, the CDR3 is TGTGCCAGCAGTTTAGTGGTTAGCCTGTACACTGAAGCTTTCTTT.

The chain is built from TRBV5-6 and TRBJ2-7; tentative D call: TRBD1 (7 bases). Trimming took off 4 bases at V and 7 bases at J, with 21 bases between the two ends. Germline V CDR1 and CDR2: SGHDT, YYEEEE. The CDR3 extends over 15 amino acids. The CDR3 coding sequence is TGTGCCAGCAGCACGGGAGCAGGGGGAATAGGGGAGCAGTACTTC. Translating it yields CASSTGAGGIGEQYF.

This chain joins TRBV30 and TRBJ2-7; 8 nucleotides agree with TRBD1. The J segment lost 9 bases and the V segment lost 1 base, leaving 8 bases of the junction unmatched. The CDR3 has 13 amino acids. Germline CDR1 and CDR2: GTSNPN and SVGIG (reference sequence). Here the CDR3 reads CAWSGRQGRGQYF. The CDR3 nucleotides are TGTGCCTGGAGTGGCCGACAGGGGAGAGGGCAGTACTTC.

This chain's CDR3 is CASSLGGPPYEQYF. The DNA of the CDR3 is TGTGCCAGCAGCTTGGGAGGGCCGCCCTACGAGCAGTACTTC. This chain links TRBV5-6 with TRBJ2-7; TRBD2 might be the D (5 bases). Trimming took 0 bases from V and 2 from J, leaving 9 bases between them. The CDR3 covers 14 residues. The germline gives CDR1 SGHDT, CDR2 YYEEEE.

In regard to this clone: Additional DNA sequences in this sample encode the identical CDR3. The gene calls are TRBV7-2 and TRBJ2-5; D gene uncertain. Per the germline V gene, CDR1 is SGHTA and CDR2 is FQGNSA. The CDR3 has 12 amino acids. V was trimmed by 2 bases and J by 5 bases, leaving 6 bases between them. The CDR3 DNA sequence: TGTGCCAGCAGCTTATTGAGGGAGACCCAGTACTTC. The encoded protein is CASSLLRETQYF. Looking up the rest from reference TRBV7-2 and TRBJ2-5 gives the full variable domain: GAGVSQSPSNKVTEKGKDVELRCDPISGHTALYWYRQSLGQGLEFLIYFQGNSAPDKSGLPSDRFSAERTGGSVSTLTIQRTQQEDSAVYLCASSLLRETQYFGPGTRLLVL.